The clone carrying this TCR beta chain was observed a few times. Its antigen is unknown. A modified ARM-PCR protocol with three rounds of nested PCR amplified TCRbeta. Using its own MiXCR run on the multiplex PCR reads, TCRdb lists one record per CDR3 protein. The table lists approximately 100,000 distinct CDR3 sequences, approximately 60% of them singletons. The sample is drawn from a study of tumor and adjacent non-tumor tissue in lung cancer. Overall study findings and caveats: Tumor tissue had significantly higher TCR diversity than normal lung.

RNA was extracted from bulk tissue without any cell sorting. Distant lung tissue was collected more than 3 cm away from the tumor edge. This receptor was identified in a man aged 25-40 years with non-small cell lung cancer. The sample comprised distant non-tumor lung tissue.

CDR3 DNA sequence: TGTGCCAGCAGCTTCCCGGGACTAGGGACATTCTTC. Its protein product is CASSFPGLGTFF. The chain joins TRBV11-1 to TRBJ2-1; 8 bases align to TRBD2. Germline assignment: CDR1 SGHAT and CDR2 FQDESV (reference sequence). CDR3 size: 12 residues. The V segment lost 3 bases and the J segment 16 bases; nucleotides outside the gene matches: 8.